The TCR beta chain described here comes from a study of Ad26.COV2.S vaccination and SARS-CoV-2 variants. Clones were read by immunoSEQ multiplex PCR, and TCRdb kept only the in-frame ones, dropping some. The data show around 300,000 clones, less than 90% seen once. Treatment noted: some 19 received Ad26.COV2.S at low or high dose, single or two shots; 5 received placebo; per-sample allocation not given. The samples date from day 63 after the first vaccine or placebo injection. At a Boston site, the person donating was an adult of 18-55 years. Points from the study as a whole: Participants in the vaccine arm had higher spike-specific TCR breadth; placebo recipients had lower.

The V gene's germline CDR1 is SGHDT and CDR2 YYEEEE. The CDR3 has 15 amino acids. Trimming removed 0 bases from V and 0 bases from J, with 10 bases in between. To note about this clone: What it binds is not known.

The specimen comprised peripheral blood, sampled in a trial of Ad26.COV2.S vaccine versus placebo. The sequence was collected from a person aged 18 to 65 who received the Ad26.COV2.S COVID-19 vaccine or a placebo. V gene TRBV5-6 combines with J gene TRBJ2-7, with D possibly being TRBD1 or TRBD2 (5 bases each). The CDR3 bases are TGTGCCAGCAGCTTGGTGGGGGAGAGCTCCTACGAGCAGTACTTC. Translating gives CASSLVGESSYEQYF.